The 4 T cell receptor beta chains presented below share a single source sample, sequenced in a study of blood T cell repertoires in COVID-19. Some clones are missing from TCRdb's copy, which holds only in-frame ones; the method was immunoSEQ multiplex PCR. This sample yields some 150,000 clones, of which around 89% are seen a single time; 2.5% to 3.5% belongs to the top ten. Sequencing input: peripheral blood. These receptors were collected from a man between 60 and 75 years old with active or convalescent COVID-19.

The chain employs TRBV3-1 (or the pseudogene TRBV3-2) and TRBJ1-2, with 10 bases matching TRBD1. The CDR3 runs to 16 residues. V dropped 6 bases and J dropped 6; count of bases not matched to a gene: 13. CDR1 and CDR2 from the germline V gene are LGHDT and YNNKEL (reference sequence). The CDR3 loop is CASRGTGESEVHGYTF. The DNA of the CDR3 is TGTGCCAGCAGAGGGACAGGGGAATCGGAGGTGCATGGCTACACCTTC.

The rearrangement links TRBV4-3 to TRBJ2-3, with 8 bases lining up with TRBD2. CDR1 and CDR2 (germline): LGHNA, YSLEER. V dropped 4 bases and J dropped 0; count of bases not matched to a gene: 12. The CDR3 sequence is 18 residues long. This CDR3 reads CASSPVAGGFSSTDTQYF. The CDR3 DNA is TGCGCCAGCAGCCCGGTGGCGGGGGGCTTTAGCAGCACAGATACGCAGTATTTT.

The gene calls are TRBV19 and TRBJ1-2; 9 nucleotides line up with TRBD1. The CDR3 contains 13 residues. CDR1 is LNHDA and CDR2 is SQIVND in the germline V gene (reference sequence). With 6 bases clipped from V and 8 bases from J, the junction kept 7 bases outside the gene matches. The CDR3 DNA follows: TGTGCCAGTAGCCTACAGGGGGCTGCCGGCTACACCTTC. Its protein product is CASSLQGAAGYTF.

This chain connects TRBV6-2 or TRBV6-3 to TRBJ2-3; 9 bases are a match to TRBD1. Per germline, CDR1 MNHEY and CDR2 SVGEGT. Germline trimming cut 2 bases from V and 4 bases from J; bases unmatched to any gene: 13. The CDR3 consists of 18 residues. The DNA for the CDR3 is TGTGCCAGCAGTTACCCTACCACAGGGGGCGGATCCGCAGATACGCAGTATTTT. As protein: CASSYPTTGGGSADTQYF.